Sequencing of this T cell receptor (beta chain) was carried out in a study of blood T cell repertoires in COVID-19. Study as a whole: The samples span acute and convalescent COVID-19 from the United States, Italy and Spain. The analysed material was cDNA or gDNA that came from T cells, B-cell-depleted T cells, or PBMCs.

CDR1 is LGHNT, CDR2 FRNRAP, per germline. This CDR3 spans 12 amino acids. V gave up 6 bases and J gave up 9 bases; unmatched junction bases: 7. Study processing details: Amplification from reference gene primers served as the basis for estimated nucleated cell counts. Produced via immunoSEQ multiplex PCR; TCRdb's table is partial and in-frame only. V and J calls and clone size are given by that table; D and trimming were obtained from the DNA. The sample records 150,000 or so clones, 84% being singletons. The clonotype comes from a woman in her forties or fifties with acute or convalescent COVID-19. Sequenced input: peripheral blood. This sequence joins TRBV12-5 and TRBJ2-5, with 7 nucleotides matching TRBD2. The CDR3 spells CASGAREGAQYF. The CDR3 bases are TGTGCTAGTGGCGCCAGGGAGGGCGCCCAGTACTTC.